Below, one T cell receptor (beta chain) is given with its context. V shed 3 bases, J shed 4 bases, and the junction held 8 bases outside the gene matches. The V gene's germline CDR1 is SGHKS and CDR2 YYEKEE (reference sequence). This CDR3 has 15 amino acids. Running of the assay took place at deep level. TCRdb's copy holds only in-frame clones and misses some; the assay was immunoSEQ multiplex PCR. The table includes 450,000 to 500,000 clones, 70% to 85% detected once. The sample is drawn from a study of shared clonotypes between healthy human individuals. The sample taken for sequencing was PBMCs. The gene calls are TRBV5-5 and TRBJ1-1; 8 bases fit TRBD1. The source of this sequence is a woman in her forties in good health. Some clones in this sample may be carry-over from other donors' samples. CDR3: CASSYRAGGLTEAFF. CDR3 nucleotides: TGTGCCAGCAGCTACCGGGCAGGGGGCCTCACTGAAGCTTTCTTT.